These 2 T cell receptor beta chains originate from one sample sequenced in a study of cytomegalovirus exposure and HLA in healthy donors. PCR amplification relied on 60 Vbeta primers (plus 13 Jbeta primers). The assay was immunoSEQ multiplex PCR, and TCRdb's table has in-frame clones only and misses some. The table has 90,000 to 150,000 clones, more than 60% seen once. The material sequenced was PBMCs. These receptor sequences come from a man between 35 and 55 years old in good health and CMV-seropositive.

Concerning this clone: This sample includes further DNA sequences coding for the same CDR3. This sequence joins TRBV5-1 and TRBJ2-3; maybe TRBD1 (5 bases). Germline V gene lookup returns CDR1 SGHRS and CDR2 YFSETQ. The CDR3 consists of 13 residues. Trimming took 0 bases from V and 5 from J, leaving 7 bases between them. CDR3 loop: CASSLADRDTQYF. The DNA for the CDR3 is TGCGCCAGCAGCTTGGCCGACAGAGATACGCAGTATTTT.

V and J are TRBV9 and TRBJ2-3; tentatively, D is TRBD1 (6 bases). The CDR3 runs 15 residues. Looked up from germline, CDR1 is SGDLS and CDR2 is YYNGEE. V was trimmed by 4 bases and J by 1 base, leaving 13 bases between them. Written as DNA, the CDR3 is TGTGCCAGCAGCCCGCCGGACAGACGCACAGATACGCAGTATTTT. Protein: CASSPPDRRTDTQYF.